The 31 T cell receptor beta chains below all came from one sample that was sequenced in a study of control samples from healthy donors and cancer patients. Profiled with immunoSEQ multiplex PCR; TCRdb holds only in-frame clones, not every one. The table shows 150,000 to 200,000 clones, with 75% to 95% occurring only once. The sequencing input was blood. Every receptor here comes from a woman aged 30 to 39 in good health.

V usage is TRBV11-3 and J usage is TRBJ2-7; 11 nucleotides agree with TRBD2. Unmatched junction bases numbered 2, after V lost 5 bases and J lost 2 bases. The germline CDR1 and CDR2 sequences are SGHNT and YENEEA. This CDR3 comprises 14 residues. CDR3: CASSPGLAAYEQYF. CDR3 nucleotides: TGTGCCAGCAGCCCGGGACTAGCGGCCTACGAGCAGTACTTC. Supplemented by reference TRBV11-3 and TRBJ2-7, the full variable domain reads EAGVVQSPRYKIIEKKQPVAFWCNPISGHNTLYWYLQNLGQGPELLIRYENEEAVDDSQLPKDRFSAERLKGVDSTLKIQPAELGDSAVYLCASSPGLAAYEQYFGPGTRLTVT.

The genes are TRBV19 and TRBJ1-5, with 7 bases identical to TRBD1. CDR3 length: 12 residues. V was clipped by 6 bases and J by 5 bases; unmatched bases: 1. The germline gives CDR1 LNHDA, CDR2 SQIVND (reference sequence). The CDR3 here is CASRQGDQPQHF. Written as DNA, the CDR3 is TGTGCCAGTAGGCAGGGGGATCAGCCCCAGCATTTT.

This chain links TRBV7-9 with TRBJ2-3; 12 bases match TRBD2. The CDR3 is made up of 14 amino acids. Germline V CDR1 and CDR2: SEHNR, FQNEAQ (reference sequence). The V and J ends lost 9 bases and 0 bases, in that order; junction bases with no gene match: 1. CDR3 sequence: CARGTSGSTDTQYF. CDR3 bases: TGTGCCAGGGGGACTAGCGGGAGCACAGATACGCAGTATTTT.

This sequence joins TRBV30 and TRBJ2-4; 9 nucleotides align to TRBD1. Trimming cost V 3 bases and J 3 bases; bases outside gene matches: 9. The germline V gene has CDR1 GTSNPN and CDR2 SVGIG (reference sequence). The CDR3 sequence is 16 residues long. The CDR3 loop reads CAWRGTGTGYKNIQYF. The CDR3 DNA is TGTGCCTGGAGGGGAACCGGGACAGGGTACAAAAACATTCAGTACTTC. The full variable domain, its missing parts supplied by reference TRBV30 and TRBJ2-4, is SQTIHQWPATLVQPVGSPLSLECTVEGTSNPNLYWYRQAAGRGLQLLFYSVGIGQISSEVPQNLSASRPQDRQFILSSKKLLLSDSGFYLCAWRGTGTGYKNIQYFGAGTRLSVL.

In DNA, the CDR3 is TGTGCCAGCAGTTATTTAAGGGGAGACCTTACCTACAATGAGCAGTTCTTC. This encodes CASSYLRGDLTYNEQFF. The V and J genes are TRBV2 and TRBJ2-1; perhaps D is TRBD1 or TRBD2 (5 bases each). V lost 5 bases to trimming and J lost 2 bases, with 19 bases between them. Germline V gene data show CDR1 as SNHLY and CDR2 as FYNNEI. The CDR3 totals 17 residues. The full variable domain, completed using reference TRBV2 and TRBJ2-1, is EPEVTQTPSHQVTQMGQEVILRCVPISNHLYFYWYRQILGQKVEFLVSFYNNEISEKSEIFDDQFSVERPDGSNFTLKIRSTKLEDSAMYFCASSYLRGDLTYNEQFFGPGTRLTVL.

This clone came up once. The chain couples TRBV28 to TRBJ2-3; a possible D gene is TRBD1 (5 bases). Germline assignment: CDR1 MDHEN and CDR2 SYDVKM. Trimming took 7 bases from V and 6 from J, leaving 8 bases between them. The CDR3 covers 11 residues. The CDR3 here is CASTPGDTQYF. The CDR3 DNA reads TGTGCCAGCACCCCAGGGGATACGCAGTATTTT.

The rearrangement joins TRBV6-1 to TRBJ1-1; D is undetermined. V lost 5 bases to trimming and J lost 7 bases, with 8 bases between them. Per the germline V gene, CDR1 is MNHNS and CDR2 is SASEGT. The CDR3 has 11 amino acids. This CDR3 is CASSQRFEAFF. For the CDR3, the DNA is TGTGCCAGCAGTCAACGTTTTGAAGCTTTCTTT.

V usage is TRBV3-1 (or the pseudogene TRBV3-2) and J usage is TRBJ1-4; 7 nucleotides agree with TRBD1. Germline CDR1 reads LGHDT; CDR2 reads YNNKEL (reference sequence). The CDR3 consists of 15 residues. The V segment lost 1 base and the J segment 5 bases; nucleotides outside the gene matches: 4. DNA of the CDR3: TGTGCCAGCAGCCAAGGGACAGGATTCAATGAAAAACTGTTTTTT. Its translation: CASSQGTGFNEKLFF.

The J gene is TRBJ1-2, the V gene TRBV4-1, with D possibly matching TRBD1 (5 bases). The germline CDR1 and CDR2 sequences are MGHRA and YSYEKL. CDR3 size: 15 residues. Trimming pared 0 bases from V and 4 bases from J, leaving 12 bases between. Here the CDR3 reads CASSQEPRTPYGYTF. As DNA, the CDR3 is TGCGCCAGCAGCCAAGAGCCCAGGACACCCTATGGCTACACCTTC.

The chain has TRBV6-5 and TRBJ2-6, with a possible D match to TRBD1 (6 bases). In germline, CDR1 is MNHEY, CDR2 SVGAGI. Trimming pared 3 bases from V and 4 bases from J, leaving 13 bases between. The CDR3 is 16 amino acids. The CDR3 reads CASSYKDSGGANVLTF. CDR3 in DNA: TGTGCCAGCAGTTATAAGGACAGTGGAGGGGCCAACGTCCTGACTTTC.

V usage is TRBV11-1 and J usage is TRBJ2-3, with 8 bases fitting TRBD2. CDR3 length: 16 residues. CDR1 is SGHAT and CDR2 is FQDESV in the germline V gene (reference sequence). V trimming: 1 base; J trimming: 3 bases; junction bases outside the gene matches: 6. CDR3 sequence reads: CASSLGRGGRTDTQYF. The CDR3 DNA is TGTGCCAGCAGCTTAGGACGGGGGGGCCGGACAGATACGCAGTATTTT.

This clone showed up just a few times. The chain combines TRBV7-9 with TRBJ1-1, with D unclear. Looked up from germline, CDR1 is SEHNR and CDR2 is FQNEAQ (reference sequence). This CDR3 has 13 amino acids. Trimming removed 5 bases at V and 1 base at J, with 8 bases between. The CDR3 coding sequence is TGTGCCAGCAGCCCCACGGAGAACACTGAAGCTTTCTTT. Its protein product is CASSPTENTEAFF.

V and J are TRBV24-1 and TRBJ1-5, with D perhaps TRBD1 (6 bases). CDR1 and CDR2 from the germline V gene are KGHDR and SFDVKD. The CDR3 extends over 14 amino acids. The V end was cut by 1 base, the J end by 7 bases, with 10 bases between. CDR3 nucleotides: TGTGCCACCAGTGATTTAGAGGGGGACCAGCCCCAGCATTTT. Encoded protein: CATSDLEGDQPQHF.

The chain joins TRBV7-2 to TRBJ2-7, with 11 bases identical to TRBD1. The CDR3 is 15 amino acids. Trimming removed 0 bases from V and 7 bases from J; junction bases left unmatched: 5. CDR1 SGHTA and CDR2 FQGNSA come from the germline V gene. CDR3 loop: CASSLAGTGGEEQYF. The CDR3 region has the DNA TGTGCCAGCAGCTTAGCCGGGACAGGGGGAGAAGAGCAGTACTTC.

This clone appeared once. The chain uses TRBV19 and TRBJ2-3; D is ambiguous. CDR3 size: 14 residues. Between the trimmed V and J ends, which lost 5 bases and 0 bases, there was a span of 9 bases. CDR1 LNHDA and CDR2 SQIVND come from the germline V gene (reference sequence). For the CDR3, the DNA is TGTGCCAGTAGTCCGACCTCTAGCACAGATACGCAGTATTTT. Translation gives CASSPTSSTDTQYF.

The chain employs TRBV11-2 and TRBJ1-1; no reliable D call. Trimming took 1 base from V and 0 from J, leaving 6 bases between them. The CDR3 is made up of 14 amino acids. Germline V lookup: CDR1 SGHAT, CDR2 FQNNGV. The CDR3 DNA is TGTGCCAGCAGCTTAGGCCGCATGAACACTGAAGCTTTCTTT. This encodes CASSLGRMNTEAFF.

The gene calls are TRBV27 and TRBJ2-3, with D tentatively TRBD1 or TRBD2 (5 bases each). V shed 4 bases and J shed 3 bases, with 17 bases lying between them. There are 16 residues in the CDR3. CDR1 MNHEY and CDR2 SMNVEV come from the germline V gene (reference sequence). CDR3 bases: TGTGCCAGCAGTTCCCCGTCGGGACCTAGGACAGATACGCAGTATTTT. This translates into CASSSPSGPRTDTQYF.

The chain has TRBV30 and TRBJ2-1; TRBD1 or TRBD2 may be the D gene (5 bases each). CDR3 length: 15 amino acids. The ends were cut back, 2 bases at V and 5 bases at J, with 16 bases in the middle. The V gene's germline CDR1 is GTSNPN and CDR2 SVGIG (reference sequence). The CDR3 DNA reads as TGTGCCTGGAGTCCACTGGGACCGCAGAACAATGAGCAGTTCTTC. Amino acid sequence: CAWSPLGPQNNEQFF.

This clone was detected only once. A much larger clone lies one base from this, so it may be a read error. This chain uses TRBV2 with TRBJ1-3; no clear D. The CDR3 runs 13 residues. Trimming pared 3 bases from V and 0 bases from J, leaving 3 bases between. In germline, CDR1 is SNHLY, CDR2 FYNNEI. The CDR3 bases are TGTGCCAGCAGTGAGGGCTCTGGAAACACCATATATTTT. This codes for CASSEGSGNTIYF. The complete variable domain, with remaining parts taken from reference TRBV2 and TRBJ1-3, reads EPEVTQTPSHQVTQMGQEVILRCVPISNHLYFYWYRQILGQKVEFLVSFYNNEISEKSEIFDDQFSVERPDGSNFTLKIRSTKLEDSAMYFCASSEGSGNTIYFGEGSWLTVV.

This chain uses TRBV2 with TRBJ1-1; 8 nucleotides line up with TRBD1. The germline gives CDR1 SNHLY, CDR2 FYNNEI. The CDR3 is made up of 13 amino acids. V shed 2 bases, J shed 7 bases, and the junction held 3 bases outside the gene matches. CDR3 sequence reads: CASSELTGDEAFF. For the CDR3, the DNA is TGTGCCAGCAGTGAATTGACAGGGGATGAAGCTTTCTTT.

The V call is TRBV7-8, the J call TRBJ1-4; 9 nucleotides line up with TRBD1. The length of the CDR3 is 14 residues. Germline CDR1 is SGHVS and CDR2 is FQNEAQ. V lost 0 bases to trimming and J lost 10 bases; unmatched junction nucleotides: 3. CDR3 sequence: CASSLAVQGAKLFF. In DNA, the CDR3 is TGTGCCAGCAGCTTAGCGGTACAGGGGGCAAAACTGTTTTTT.

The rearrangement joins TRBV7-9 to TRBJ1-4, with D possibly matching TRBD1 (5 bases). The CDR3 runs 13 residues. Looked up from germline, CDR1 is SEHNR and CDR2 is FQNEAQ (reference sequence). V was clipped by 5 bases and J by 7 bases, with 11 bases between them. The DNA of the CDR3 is TGTGCCAGCAGCCCGAGGGGTGTTGAAAAACTGTTTTTT. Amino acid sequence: CASSPRGVEKLFF.

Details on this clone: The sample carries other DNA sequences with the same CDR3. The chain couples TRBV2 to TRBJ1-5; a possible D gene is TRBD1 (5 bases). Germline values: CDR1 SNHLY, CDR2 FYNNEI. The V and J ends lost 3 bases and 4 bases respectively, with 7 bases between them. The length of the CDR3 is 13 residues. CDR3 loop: CASSEEGNQPQHF. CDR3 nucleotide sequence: TGTGCCAGCAGTGAGGAGGGGAATCAGCCCCAGCATTTT.

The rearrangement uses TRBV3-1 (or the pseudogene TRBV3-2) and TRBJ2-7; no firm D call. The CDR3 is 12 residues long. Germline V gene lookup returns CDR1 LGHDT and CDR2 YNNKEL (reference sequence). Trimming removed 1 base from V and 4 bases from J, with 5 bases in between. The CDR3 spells CASSQGLYEQYF. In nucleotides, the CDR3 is TGTGCCAGCAGCCAAGGGCTTTACGAGCAGTACTTC.

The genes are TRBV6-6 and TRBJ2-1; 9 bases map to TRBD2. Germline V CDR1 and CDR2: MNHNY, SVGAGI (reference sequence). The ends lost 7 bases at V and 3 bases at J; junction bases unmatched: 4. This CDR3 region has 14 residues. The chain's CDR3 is CASTRTSDYNEQFF. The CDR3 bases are TGTGCCAGCACCAGGACTAGCGACTACAATGAGCAGTTCTTC.

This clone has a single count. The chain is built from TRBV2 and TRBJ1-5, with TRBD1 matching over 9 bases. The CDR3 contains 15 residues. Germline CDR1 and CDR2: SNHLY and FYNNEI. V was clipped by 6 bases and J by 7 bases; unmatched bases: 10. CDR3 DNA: TGTGCCAGCAGACAACAGGGGGCACTTCAGCAGCCCCAGCATTTT. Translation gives CASRQQGALQQPQHF.

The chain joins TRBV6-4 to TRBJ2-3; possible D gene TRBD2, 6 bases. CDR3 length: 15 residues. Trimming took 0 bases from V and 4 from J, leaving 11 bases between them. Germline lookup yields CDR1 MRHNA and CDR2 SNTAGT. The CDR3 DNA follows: TGTGCCAGCAGTGACTCGATGGGGGGTCCAGATACGCAGTATTTT. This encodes CASSDSMGGPDTQYF.

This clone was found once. In nucleotides, the CDR3 is TGCAGCGTTGAAGGTTGGGGAGACTATGGCTACACCTTC. It encodes CSVEGWGDYGYTF. The chain is built from TRBV29-1 and TRBJ1-2; no definite D call. Germline-derived CDR1 and CDR2 are SQVTM and ANQGSEA. The V end lost 1 base, the J end lost 3 bases, and 9 bases lay between the germline ends. The CDR3 length is 13 residues. The whole variable domain, filled in from reference TRBV29-1 and TRBJ1-2, reads SAVISQKPSRDICQRGTSLTIQCQVDSQVTMMFWYRQQPGQSLTLIATANQGSEATYESGFVIDKFPISRPNLTFSTLTVSNMSPEDSSIYLCSVEGWGDYGYTFGSGTRLTVV.

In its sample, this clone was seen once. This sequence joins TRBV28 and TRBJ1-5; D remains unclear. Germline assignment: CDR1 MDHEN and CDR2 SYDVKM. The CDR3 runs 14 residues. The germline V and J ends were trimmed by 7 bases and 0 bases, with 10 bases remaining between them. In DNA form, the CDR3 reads TGTGCCAGCAATGGGCAGTATAGCAATCAGCCCCAGCATTTT. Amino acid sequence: CASNGQYSNQPQHF.

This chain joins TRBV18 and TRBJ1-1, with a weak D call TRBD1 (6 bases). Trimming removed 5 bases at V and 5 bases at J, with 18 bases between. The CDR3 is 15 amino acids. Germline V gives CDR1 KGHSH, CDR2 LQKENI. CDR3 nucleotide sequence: TGTGCCAGCTCAACCCCACGACAGGAAACTACTGAAGCTTTCTTT. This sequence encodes CASSTPRQETTEAFF.

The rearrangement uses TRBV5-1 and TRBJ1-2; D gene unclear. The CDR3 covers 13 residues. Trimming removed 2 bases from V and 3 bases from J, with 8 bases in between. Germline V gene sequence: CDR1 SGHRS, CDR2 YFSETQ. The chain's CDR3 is CASSFDGDYGYTF. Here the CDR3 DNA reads TGCGCCAGCAGCTTTGACGGAGACTATGGCTACACCTTC.